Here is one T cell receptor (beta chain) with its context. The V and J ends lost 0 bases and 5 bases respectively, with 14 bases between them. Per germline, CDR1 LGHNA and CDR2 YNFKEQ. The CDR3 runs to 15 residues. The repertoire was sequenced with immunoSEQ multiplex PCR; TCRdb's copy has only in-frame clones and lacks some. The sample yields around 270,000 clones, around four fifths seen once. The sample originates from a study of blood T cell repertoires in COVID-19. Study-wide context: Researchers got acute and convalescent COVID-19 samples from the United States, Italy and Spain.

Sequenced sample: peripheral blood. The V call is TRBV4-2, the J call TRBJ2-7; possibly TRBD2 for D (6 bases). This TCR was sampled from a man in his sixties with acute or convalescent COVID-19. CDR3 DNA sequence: TGTGCCAGCAGCCAAGAGTGGAGGGGCACCCACGAGCAGTACTTC. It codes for CASSQEWRGTHEQYF.